This T cell receptor (beta chain) appears in the sequencing data of a study of T cell repertoires in cytomegalovirus infection. About the study: CMV infection and matching HLA type were both indicated by public TCR beta signatures.

Germline values: CDR1 SEHNR, CDR2 FQNEAQ (reference sequence). This CDR3 region has 13 residues. Study findings and constraints: Ex vivo, HLA-C-restricted CMV-specific TCR beta clonotypes prevailed over the rest of the response.

TCRdb independently ran MiXCR on the reads; one entry per CDR3 protein. The sample carries 300,000 to 400,000 distinct CDR3 sequences, about 25% recorded once. Worth noting for this clonotype: The antigen remains unidentified. At one end, the junction sequence differs from germline, possibly due to a read error.

The chain uses TRBV7-9 and TRBJ2-1; perhaps TRBD1 as D (5 bases). The TCR sequence derives from a human donor in good health (CMV status not recorded). Some clones in this sample may be carry-over from other donors' samples. The sequences come from cultured PBMCs, collected from culture after CMV antigen stimulation. CDR3 sequence (DNA): TGTGCCGGCAGCTTAGGTCGCAGGGCTGAGCAGTTCTTC. This sequence encodes CAGSLGRRAEQFF.